These 30 T cell receptor beta chains originate from one sample sequenced in a study of vaccination effects on CD4 cells after COVID-19. Antigen specificity for these receptors is unknown. Sequencing was performed with immunoSEQ multiplex PCR; in TCRdb, only in-frame clones are kept and a portion is missing. This sample has fewer than 30,000 clones; around 70% occur once, and the top ten carry approximately 10%. Using viral peptide pools, the ViraFEST assay grew out antigen-specific CD4+ T cells prior to sequencing. Subsequent to a culture period of 10 to 11 days, CD4+ T cells were isolated. Testing of the vaccine recipients showed negative nucleocapsid antibodies and no prior SARS-CoV-2 infection. The source was CD4+ T cells from PBMCs cultured with SARS-CoV-2 spike peptides, collected before COVID-19 vaccination. Receptors were obtained from a human donor who received a COVID-19 vaccine.

The chain has TRBV10-3 and TRBJ1-4, with D possibly being TRBD1 (5 bases). This CDR3 spans 14 amino acids. The V and J ends lost 2 bases and 7 bases respectively, with 11 bases between them. Germline V gives CDR1 ENHRY, CDR2 SYGVKD. CDR3 nucleotides: TGTGCCATCAGTGAGGTCCAGGGTAGTGAAAAACTGTTTTTT. Amino acids: CAISEVQGSEKLFF.

V gene TRBV11-3 combines with J gene TRBJ2-5; no definite D call. The ends were cut back, 6 bases at V and 4 bases at J, with 9 bases in the middle. This CDR3 spans 12 amino acids. Germline lookup yields CDR1 SGHNT and CDR2 YENEEA. The CDR3 is CASSLRGETQYF. CDR3 coding DNA: TGTGCCAGCAGTCTACGAGGAGAGACCCAGTACTTC.

In its sample, this clone was seen a few times. V gene TRBV14 combines with J gene TRBJ1-2; D unresolved. Trimming took 4 bases from V and 8 from J, leaving 17 bases between them. CDR3 size: 14 residues. Germline CDR1 reads SGHDN; CDR2 reads FVKESK. The CDR3 reads CASSPYIGVGGYTF. CDR3 coding DNA: TGTGCCAGCAGCCCCTACATAGGCGTGGGAGGCTACACCTTC.

The V gene is TRBV3-1 (or the pseudogene TRBV3-2), the J gene TRBJ1-6; D unresolved. Trimming took off 1 base at V and 14 bases at J, with 9 bases between the two ends. The CDR3 sequence is 12 residues long. The germline CDR1 and CDR2 sequences are LGHDT and YNNKEL (reference sequence). CDR3 coding DNA: TGTGCCAGCAGCCAAGCAGACTTGGCCCTCCACTTT. It specifies CASSQADLALHF.

The chain links TRBV12-3 or TRBV12-4 to TRBJ1-2; D is undetermined. CDR3 length: 13 amino acids. V was clipped by 6 bases and J by 6 bases, with 14 bases between them. The CDR3 region has the DNA TGTGCCAGCAGCCTCCTCACAAGGAATGGCTACACCTTC. Translated, it gives CASSLLTRNGYTF.

Here the CDR3 reads CASSLGSAGANVLTF. In DNA form, the CDR3 reads TGCGCCAGCAGCTTGGGGTCTGCTGGGGCCAACGTCCTGACTTTC. V usage is TRBV5-1 and J usage is TRBJ2-6; D remains ambiguous. The germline gives CDR1 SGHRS, CDR2 YFSETQ. The CDR3 extends over 15 amino acids. The ends were cut back, 0 bases at V and 2 bases at J, with 6 bases in the middle.

A single count supports this clone. The chain joins TRBV4-2 to TRBJ1-1; a weak D match, TRBD1 (5 bases). There are 16 residues in the CDR3. The V end lost 0 bases, the J end lost 2 bases, and 13 bases lay between the germline ends. Germline values: CDR1 LGHNA, CDR2 YNFKEQ. CDR3 coding DNA: TGTGCCAGCAGCCAAGAACCCCCGGGGCGCAACACTGAAGCTTTCTTT. Its translation is CASSQEPPGRNTEAFF.

This clone came up a few times. This chain links TRBV5-1 with TRBJ1-1; 7 nucleotides match TRBD1. This CDR3 comprises 14 residues. V trimming: 0 bases; J trimming: 8 bases; junction bases outside the gene matches: 7. Germline V gene data show CDR1 as SGHRS and CDR2 as YFSETQ. The CDR3: CASSLGDSTNEAFF. The CDR3, as DNA: TGCGCCAGCAGCTTGGGGGACAGCACGAACGAAGCTTTCTTT.

The CDR3 sequence: CATSDLDRRTDTQYF. CDR3 DNA: TGTGCCACCAGTGATTTGGACAGACGCACAGATACGCAGTATTTT. V usage is TRBV24-1 and J usage is TRBJ2-3, with D tentatively TRBD1 (5 bases). CDR3 length equals 15 residues. V was cut by 0 bases and J by 1 base, with 7 bases left in between. The germline V gene encodes CDR1 KGHDR and CDR2 SFDVKD.

The chain carries TRBV18 and TRBJ1-1; unclear D gene. Germline-derived CDR1 and CDR2 are KGHSH and LQKENI. The V end lost 3 bases, the J end lost 4 bases, and 15 bases lay between the germline ends. The CDR3 spans 15 residues. The CDR3 loop is CASSPPRASGTEAFF. CDR3 coding DNA: TGTGCCAGCTCACCCCCCCGGGCTTCGGGCACTGAAGCTTTCTTT. Drawing the rest from reference TRBV18 and TRBJ1-1, the complete variable domain is NAGVMQNPRHLVRRRGQEARLRCSPMKGHSHVYWYRQLPEEGLKFMVYLQKENIIDESGMPKERFSAEFPKEGPSILRIQQVVRGDSAAYFCASSPPRASGTEAFFGQGTRLTVV.

The chain has TRBV10-1 and TRBJ2-5; 14 positions match TRBD2. CDR1 is WNHNN and CDR2 is SYGVQD in the germline V gene (reference sequence). This CDR3 region has 14 residues. Germline trimming cut 4 bases from V and 7 bases from J; bases unmatched to any gene: 2. Here the CDR3 DNA reads TGCGCCAGCAGTGCGACTAGCGGGGGGGGGACCCAGTACTTC. As protein: CASSATSGGGTQYF.

The table lists this clone with a few counts. V usage is TRBV19 and J usage is TRBJ2-2, with 10 positions matching TRBD1. This CDR3 comprises 14 residues. V gave up 9 bases and J gave up 4 bases; unmatched junction bases: 5. CDR1 LNHDA and CDR2 SQIVND come from the germline V gene (reference sequence). CDR3: CASGTGVTTGELFF. The CDR3 DNA follows: TGTGCCAGCGGGACAGGGGTTACCACCGGGGAGCTGTTTTTT.

The chain employs TRBV6-1 and TRBJ1-6, with TRBD1 matching over 9 bases. Germline CDR1 MNHNS, CDR2 SASEGT. This CDR3 comprises 16 residues. Trimming removed 3 bases from V and 9 bases from J; junction bases left unmatched: 9. CDR3 DNA sequence: TGTGCCAGCAGTGATGGGGACAGGGTTTTTAGTTCACCCCTCCACTTT. Amino acid sequence: CASSDGDRVFSSPLHF.

The rearrangement joins TRBV28 to TRBJ2-1; 8 positions match TRBD2. V shed 5 bases, J shed 7 bases, and the junction held 7 bases outside the gene matches. This CDR3 contains 14 residues. Germline-derived CDR1 and CDR2 are MDHEN and SYDVKM. The CDR3 is CASSVTGGWNEQFF. CDR3 nucleotides: TGTGCCAGCAGTGTGACGGGAGGGTGGAATGAGCAGTTCTTC.

The chain carries TRBV4-1 and TRBJ2-2, with 10 bases aligning to TRBD2. Germline CDR1 is MGHRA and CDR2 is YSYEKL. The J segment lost 4 bases and the V segment lost 0 bases, leaving 5 bases of the junction unmatched. There are 17 residues in the CDR3. CDR3 nucleotide sequence: TGCGCCAGCAGCCAAGATAGCCTAGCGGGGGTCACCGGGGAGCTGTTTTTT. Translation gives CASSQDSLAGVTGELFF.

The chain links TRBV12-3 or TRBV12-4 to TRBJ2-7; TRBD1 might be the D (6 bases). V lost 9 bases, J lost 6 bases, and 15 bases lay in between. The CDR3 spans 12 residues. The CDR3 region is CASFTGFGEQYF. Here the CDR3 DNA reads TGTGCCAGTTTTACAGGGTTTGGCGAGCAGTACTTC.

The J gene is TRBJ1-1, the V gene TRBV29-1; D is uncertain. This CDR3 is 13 amino acids long. V gave up 2 bases and J gave up 0 bases, with 7 bases separating them. CDR1 is SQVTM, CDR2 ANQGSEA, per germline. This CDR3 is CSVENGMNTEAFF. The CDR3 region has the DNA TGCAGCGTTGAAAACGGTATGAACACTGAAGCTTTCTTT.

The chain carries TRBV11-3 and TRBJ2-3, with 8 bases identical to TRBD2. The CDR3 consists of 15 residues. Germline V gene data show CDR1 as SGHNT and CDR2 as YENEEA. V lost 5 bases and J lost 4; bases outside the gene matches: 8. The CDR3 loop is CASSHTAGAADTQYF. CDR3 coding DNA: TGTGCCAGCAGCCATACAGCGGGAGCGGCAGATACGCAGTATTTT.

The CDR3 sequence is CASKRREAGNEQFF. CDR3 DNA: TGCGCCAGCAAAAGGCGGGAGGCTGGCAATGAGCAGTTCTTC. The chain couples TRBV10-2 to TRBJ2-1; 8 bases align to TRBD2. Germline trimming cut 7 bases from V and 6 bases from J; bases unmatched to any gene: 8. The length of the CDR3 is 14 residues. Germline V gives CDR1 WSHSY, CDR2 SAAADI.

The chain is built from TRBV9 and TRBJ2-2; no clear D. V gave up 4 bases and J gave up 6 bases, with 22 bases separating them. The CDR3 sequence is 17 residues long. Germline V gene data show CDR1 as SGDLS and CDR2 as YYNGEE. CDR3 in amino acids: CASSSRSGQFPPGELFF. Written as DNA, the CDR3 is TGTGCCAGCAGCTCTCGCTCCGGCCAATTCCCCCCCGGGGAGCTGTTTTTT.

This clone was counted between two and nine times. This sequence joins TRBV2 and TRBJ1-5, with D maybe TRBD1 (5 bases). V dropped 8 bases and J dropped 3 bases, with 17 bases sitting between them. The CDR3 is made up of 15 amino acids. Germline V gene lookup returns CDR1 SNHLY and CDR2 FYNNEI. The CDR3 DNA reads as TGTGCCAGCGGTAGGGACCGGGGGGACAATCAGCCCCAGCATTTT. This gives the protein CASGRDRGDNQPQHF. Using reference TRBV2 and TRBJ1-5 for the parts outside the CDR3, the full variable domain is EPEVTQTPSHQVTQMGQEVILRCVPISNHLYFYWYRQILGQKVEFLVSFYNNEISEKSEIFDDQFSVERPDGSNFTLKIRSTKLEDSAMYFCASGRDRGDNQPQHFGDGTRLSIL.

The chain employs TRBV5-1 and TRBJ2-7, with D perhaps TRBD2 (6 bases). CDR3 size: 15 residues. CDR1 is SGHRS, CDR2 YFSETQ, per germline. Trimming shortened V by 2 bases and J by 3 bases, and 15 bases separated the two germline ends. CDR3 sequence reads: CASSLSGQGGYEQYF. In nucleotides, the CDR3 is TGCGCCAGCAGCTTATCAGGGCAGGGAGGCTACGAGCAGTACTTC.

The rearrangement uses TRBV12-5 and TRBJ1-4; D gene ambiguous. Germline V gene lookup returns CDR1 LGHNT and CDR2 FRNRAP. V was shortened by 3 bases and J by 5 bases, with 7 bases between the two germline ends. The CDR3 is 13 residues long. CDR3 amino acids: CASGLLGNEKLFF. CDR3 bases: TGTGCTAGTGGTTTACTAGGGAATGAAAAACTGTTTTTT.

The chain carries TRBV7-6 and TRBJ1-4; D remains ambiguous. Trimming removed 1 base at V and 7 bases at J, with 19 bases between. The length of the CDR3 is 17 residues. Germline CDR1 and CDR2: SGHVS and FNYEAQ. The CDR3, as DNA: TGTGCCAGCAGCTTAGATCCAGCTGACCTACTGCCTGAAAAACTGTTTTTT. It yields the protein CASSLDPADLLPEKLFF.

This clone is large within its sample. For the CDR3, the DNA is TGTGCCAGCAGCTCAGATAGCGGGAGGGCCTTGCCTAAGCAGTACTTC. Its protein is CASSSDSGRALPKQYF. The chain joins TRBV7-2 to TRBJ2-7; the match to TRBD2 covers 11 bases. V lost 4 bases, J lost 8 bases, and 13 bases stayed unmatched. The CDR3 spans 16 residues. Germline V gene lookup returns CDR1 SGHTA and CDR2 FQGNSA.

The chain is built from TRBV5-1 and TRBJ1-6, with D uncertain. The CDR3 spans 14 residues. Germline CDR1 SGHRS, CDR2 YFSETQ. Between the trimmed V and J ends, which lost 0 bases and 7 bases, there was a span of 8 bases. This chain's CDR3 is CASSLGSLNSPLHF. For the CDR3, the DNA is TGCGCCAGCAGCTTGGGGTCGCTGAATTCACCCCTCCACTTT.

The chain recombines TRBV5-5 with TRBJ1-4, with 11 bases matching TRBD1. V lost 3 bases and J lost 7; bases outside the gene matches: 8. The CDR3 loop spans 16 amino acids. CDR1 and CDR2 (germline): SGHKS, YYEKEE (reference sequence). CDR3 nucleotide sequence: TGTGCCAGCAGCTGGGCCCTCGGACAGGGGGCTGAAAAACTGTTTTTT. This sequence encodes CASSWALGQGAEKLFF.

This rearrangement joins TRBV30 to TRBJ1-4; 8 bases match TRBD1. The CDR3 has 16 amino acids. Germline CDR1 GTSNPN, CDR2 SVGIG (reference sequence). J lost 5 bases, V lost 0 bases, and 8 bases had no gene match. The CDR3 loop is CAWSVPLTGDNEKLFF. The CDR3 DNA follows: TGTGCCTGGAGTGTTCCTCTGACAGGGGACAATGAAAAACTGTTTTTT.

CDR3 in amino acids: CASGGRGGLGANVLTF. CDR3 in DNA: TGTGCCAGCGGAGGGCGAGGGGGCCTCGGGGCCAACGTCCTGACTTTC. The chain recombines TRBV27 with TRBJ2-6; D may be TRBD1 (7 bases). In germline, CDR1 is MNHEY, CDR2 SMNVEV (reference sequence). Deletions cut 8 bases from V and 4 bases from J, with 18 bases between. This CDR3 spans 16 amino acids.

J is TRBJ1-1 and V is TRBV6-5; a possible D gene is TRBD1 (6 bases). V lost 1 base, J lost 4 bases, and 13 bases lay in between. CDR1 MNHEY and CDR2 SVGAGI come from the germline V gene. The CDR3 contains 15 residues. The CDR3 DNA sequence: TGTGCCAGCAGTTACTTGGTGGGGGGCGGCACTGAAGCTTTCTTT. This gives the protein CASSYLVGGGTEAFF.